The present TCR beta chain was sequenced within a study of blood T cell repertoires in COVID-19. Whole-study context: Both acute and convalescent COVID-19 samples were obtained from the United States, Italy and Spain. Nucleic acid was either cDNA or gDNA, and it came from T cells, B-cell-depleted T cells, or PBMCs.

CDR3 length equals 14 residues. Germline-derived CDR1 and CDR2 are ENHRY and SYGVKD. V was pared by 3 bases and J by 5 bases, with 11 bases between. How the authors handled the data: Estimated nucleated cell counts came from reference gene primer amplification. Libraries were prepared by immunoSEQ multiplex PCR; TCRdb keeps only in-frame clonotypes and omits some of them. V and J calls and clone size come straight from that table; D and trimming were deduced from the DNA. Seen here are 200,000 or so clones, about 80% observed once, and the top ten hold 3%. This clone was counted a few times. The chain carries TRBV10-3 and TRBJ1-5; no clear D gene. The sample comprised peripheral blood. This TCR was sampled from a woman under 40 who had recovered from COVID-19. The CDR3 loop is CAISDFPSYQPQHF. The CDR3 DNA is TGTGCCATCAGTGATTTCCCGTCTTATCAGCCCCAGCATTTT.